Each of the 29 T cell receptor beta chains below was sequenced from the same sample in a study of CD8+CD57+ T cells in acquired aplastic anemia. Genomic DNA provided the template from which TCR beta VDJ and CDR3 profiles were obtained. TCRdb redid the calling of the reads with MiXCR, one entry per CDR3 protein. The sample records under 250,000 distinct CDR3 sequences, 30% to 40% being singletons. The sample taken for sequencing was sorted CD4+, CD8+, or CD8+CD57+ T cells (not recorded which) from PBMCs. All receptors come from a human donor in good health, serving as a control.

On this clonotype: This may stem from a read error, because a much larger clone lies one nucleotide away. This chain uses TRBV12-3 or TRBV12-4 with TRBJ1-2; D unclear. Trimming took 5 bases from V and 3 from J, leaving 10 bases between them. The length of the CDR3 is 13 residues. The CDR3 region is CASSNLPDYGYTF. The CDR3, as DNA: TGTGCCAGCAGTAACCTGCCTGACTATGGCTACACCTTC.

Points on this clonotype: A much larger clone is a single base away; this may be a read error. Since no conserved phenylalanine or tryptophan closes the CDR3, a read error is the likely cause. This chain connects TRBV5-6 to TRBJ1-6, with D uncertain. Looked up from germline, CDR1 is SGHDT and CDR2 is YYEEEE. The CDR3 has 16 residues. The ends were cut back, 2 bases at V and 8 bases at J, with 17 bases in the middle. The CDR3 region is CASSFNVGVGDSPLHL. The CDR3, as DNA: TGTGCCAGCAGCTTTAATGTGGGTGTAGGTGATTCACCCCTCCACCTT.

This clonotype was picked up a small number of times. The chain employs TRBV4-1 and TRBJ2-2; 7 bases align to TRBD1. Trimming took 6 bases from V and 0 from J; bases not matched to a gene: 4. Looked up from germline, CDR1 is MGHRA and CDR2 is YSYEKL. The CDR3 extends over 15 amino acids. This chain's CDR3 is CASSRGQANTGELFF. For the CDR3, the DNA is TGCGCCAGCAGTCGCGGACAGGCGAACACCGGGGAGCTGTTTTTT.

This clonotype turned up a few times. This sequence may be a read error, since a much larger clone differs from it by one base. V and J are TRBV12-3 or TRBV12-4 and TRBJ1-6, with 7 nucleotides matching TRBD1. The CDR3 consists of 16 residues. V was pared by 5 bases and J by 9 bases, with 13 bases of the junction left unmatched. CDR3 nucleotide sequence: TGTGCCAGCAGTCCAGGACAGGACCGCTACTCTTCACCCCTCCACTTT. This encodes CASSPGQDRYSSPLHF.

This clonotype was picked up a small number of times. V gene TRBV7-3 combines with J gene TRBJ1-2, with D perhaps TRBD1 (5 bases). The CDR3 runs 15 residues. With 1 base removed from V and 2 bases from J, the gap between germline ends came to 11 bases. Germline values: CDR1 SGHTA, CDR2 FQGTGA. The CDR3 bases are TGTGCCAGCAGCTTAAGTGGGGCGGGGAACTATGGCTACACCTTC. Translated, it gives CASSLSGAGNYGYTF.

The CDR3 sequence: CATSRDEVVAGRNEQFF. The CDR3 DNA is TGTGCCACCAGCAGAGATGAAGTCGTAGCGGGAAGAAATGAGCAGTTCTTC. The chain uses TRBV15 and TRBJ2-1; 8 bases match TRBD2. The CDR3 extends over 17 amino acids. With 0 bases clipped from V and 7 bases from J, the junction kept 11 bases outside the gene matches. Germline V gene lookup returns CDR1 LNHNV and CDR2 YYDKDF (reference sequence). Variable domain in full (rest from reference TRBV15 and TRBJ2-1): DAMVIQNPRYQVTQFGKPVTLSCSQTLNHNVMYWYQQKSSQAPKLLFHYYDKDFNNEADTPDNFQSRRPNTSFCFLDIRSPGLGDTAMYLCATSRDEVVAGRNEQFFGPGTRLTVL.

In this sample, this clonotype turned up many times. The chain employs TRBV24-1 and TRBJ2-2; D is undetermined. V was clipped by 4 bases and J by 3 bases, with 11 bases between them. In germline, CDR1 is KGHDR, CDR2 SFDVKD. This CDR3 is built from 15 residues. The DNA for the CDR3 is TGTGCCACCAGTGACCCCGACGGTGACACCGGGGAGCTGTTTTTT. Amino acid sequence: CATSDPDGDTGELFF.

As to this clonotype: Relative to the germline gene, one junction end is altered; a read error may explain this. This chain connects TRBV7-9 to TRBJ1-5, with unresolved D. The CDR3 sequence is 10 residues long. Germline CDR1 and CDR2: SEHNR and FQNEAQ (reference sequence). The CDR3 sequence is CASSLAQQDF. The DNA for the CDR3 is TGTGCCAGCAGCTTGGCTCAGCAGGATTTT. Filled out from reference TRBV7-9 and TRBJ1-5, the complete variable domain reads DTGVSQNPRHKITKRGQNVTFRCDPISEHNRLYWYRQTLGQGPEFLTYFQNEAQLEKSRLLSDRFSAERPKGSFSTLEIQRTEQGDSAMYLCASSLAQQDFGDGTRLSIL.

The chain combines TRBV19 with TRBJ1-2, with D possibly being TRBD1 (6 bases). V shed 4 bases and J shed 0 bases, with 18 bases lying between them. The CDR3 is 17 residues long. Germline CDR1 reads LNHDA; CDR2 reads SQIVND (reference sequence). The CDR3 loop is CASSTRGNGAANYGYTF. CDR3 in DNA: TGTGCCAGTAGTACCAGGGGAAATGGGGCAGCTAACTATGGCTACACCTTC.

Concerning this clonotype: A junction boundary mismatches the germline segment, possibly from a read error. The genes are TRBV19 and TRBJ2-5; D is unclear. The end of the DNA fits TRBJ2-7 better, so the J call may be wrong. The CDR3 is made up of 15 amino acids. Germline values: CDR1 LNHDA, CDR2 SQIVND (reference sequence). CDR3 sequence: CVSSAATPISYEQYF. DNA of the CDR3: TGTGTCAGTAGTGCCGCCACACCGATCTCCTACGAGCAGTACTTC.

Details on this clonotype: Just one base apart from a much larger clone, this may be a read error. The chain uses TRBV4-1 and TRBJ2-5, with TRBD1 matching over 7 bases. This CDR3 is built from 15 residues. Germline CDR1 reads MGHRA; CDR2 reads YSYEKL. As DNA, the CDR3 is TGCGCCAGCAGCCAAGGAGACAGGGACCAAGAGACCCAGTGCTTC. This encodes CASSQGDRDQETQCF.

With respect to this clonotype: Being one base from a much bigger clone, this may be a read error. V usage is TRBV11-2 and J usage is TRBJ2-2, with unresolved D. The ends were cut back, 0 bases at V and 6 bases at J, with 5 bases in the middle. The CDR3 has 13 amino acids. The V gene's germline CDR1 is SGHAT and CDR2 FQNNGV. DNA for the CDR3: TGTGCCAGCAGCTTAGAACTGGCCGGGGAGCTGTTTTTT. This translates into CASSLELAGELFF. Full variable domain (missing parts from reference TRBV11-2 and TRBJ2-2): EAGVAQSPRYKIIEKRQSVAFWCNPISGHATLYWYQQILGQGPKLLIQFQNNGVVDDSQLPKDRFSAERLKGVDSTLKIQPAKLEDSAVYLCASSLELAGELFFGEGSRLTVL.

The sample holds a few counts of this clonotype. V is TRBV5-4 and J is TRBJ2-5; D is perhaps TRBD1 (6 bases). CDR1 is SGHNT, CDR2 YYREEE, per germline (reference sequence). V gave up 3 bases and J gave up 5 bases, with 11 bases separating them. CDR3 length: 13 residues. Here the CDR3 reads CASSWGLQETQYF. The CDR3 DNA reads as TGTGCCAGCAGCTGGGGGCTCCAGGAGACCCAGTACTTC.

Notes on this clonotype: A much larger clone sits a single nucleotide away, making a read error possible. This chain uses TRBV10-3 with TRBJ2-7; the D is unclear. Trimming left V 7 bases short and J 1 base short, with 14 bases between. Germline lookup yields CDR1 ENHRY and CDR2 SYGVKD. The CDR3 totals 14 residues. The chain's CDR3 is CAITDSDLSYEQYF. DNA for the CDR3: TGTGCCATCACAGACTCCGACTTATCCTACGAGCAGTACTTC.

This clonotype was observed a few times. DNA of the CDR3: TGTGCCAGTCGACTATCCCCATGGTACTACGAGCAGTACTTC. Amino acids: CASRLSPWYYEQYF. This sequence joins TRBV28 and TRBJ2-7; perhaps TRBD2 as D (5 bases). Germline V gene data show CDR1 as MDHEN and CDR2 as SYDVKM. There are 14 residues in the CDR3. V lost 9 bases and J 3 bases, leaving 18 bases between the germline ends.

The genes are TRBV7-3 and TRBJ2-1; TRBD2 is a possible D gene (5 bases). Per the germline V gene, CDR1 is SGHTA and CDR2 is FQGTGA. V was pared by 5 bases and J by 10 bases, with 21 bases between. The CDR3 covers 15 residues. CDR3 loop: CASSDSSGSRSEQFF. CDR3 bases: TGTGCCAGCAGCGATTCTTCGGGGTCCCGATCGGAGCAGTTCTTC.

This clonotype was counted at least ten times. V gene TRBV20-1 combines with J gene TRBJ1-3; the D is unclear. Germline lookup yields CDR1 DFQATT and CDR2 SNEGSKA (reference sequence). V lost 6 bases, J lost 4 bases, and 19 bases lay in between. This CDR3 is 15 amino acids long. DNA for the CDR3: TGCAGTGCCATACCGTGGCTGGGAGCCGGAAACACCATATATTTT. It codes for CSAIPWLGAGNTIYF.

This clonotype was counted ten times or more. In DNA, the CDR3 is TGTGCCAGCAACCAGGGAGGGGATTCACCCCTCCACTTT. Its translation: CASNQGGDSPLHF. The V gene is TRBV2, the J gene TRBJ1-6, with D tentatively TRBD1 (5 bases). Deletions cut 7 bases from V and 8 bases from J, with 12 bases between. The CDR3 spans 13 residues. CDR1 and CDR2 (germline): SNHLY, FYNNEI.

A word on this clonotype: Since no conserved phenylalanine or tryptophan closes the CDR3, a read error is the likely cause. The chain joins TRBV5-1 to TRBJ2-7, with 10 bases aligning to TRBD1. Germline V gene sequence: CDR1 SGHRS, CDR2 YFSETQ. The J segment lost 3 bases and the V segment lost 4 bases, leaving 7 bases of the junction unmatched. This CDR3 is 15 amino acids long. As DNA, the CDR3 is TGCGCCAGCAGCGGGCGACAGGGGGCCGACTACGAGCAGTACCTC. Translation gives CASSGRQGADYEQYL.

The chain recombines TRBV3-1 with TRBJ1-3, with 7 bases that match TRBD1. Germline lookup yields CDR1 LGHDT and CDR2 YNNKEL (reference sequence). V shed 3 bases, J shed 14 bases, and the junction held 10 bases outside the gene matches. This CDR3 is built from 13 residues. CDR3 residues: CASSQGQSGPLYF. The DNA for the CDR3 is TGTGCCAGCAGCCAGGGACAGTCCGGGCCACTATATTTT.

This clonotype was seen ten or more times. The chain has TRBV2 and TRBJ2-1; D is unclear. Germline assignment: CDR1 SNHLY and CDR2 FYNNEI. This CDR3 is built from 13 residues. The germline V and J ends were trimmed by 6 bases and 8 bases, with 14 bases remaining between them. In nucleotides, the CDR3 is TGTGCCAGCAGCCTCGCGATAAGGTATGAGCAGTTCTTC. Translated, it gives CASSLAIRYEQFF.

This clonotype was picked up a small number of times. The CDR3 here is CASSPRPNQPQHF. The CDR3 DNA reads TGTGCCAGCTCACCTCGTCCGAATCAGCCCCAGCATTTT. The V call is TRBV18, the J call TRBJ1-5; D unclear. V was shortened by 3 bases and J by 4 bases, with 7 bases between the two germline ends. The CDR3 length is 13 residues. CDR1 is KGHSH, CDR2 LQKENI, per germline.

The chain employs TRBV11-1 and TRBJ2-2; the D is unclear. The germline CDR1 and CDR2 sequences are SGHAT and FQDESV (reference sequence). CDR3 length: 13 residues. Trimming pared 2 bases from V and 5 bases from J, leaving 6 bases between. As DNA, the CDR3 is TGTGCCAGCAGCTTAATTGGAACCGGGGAGCTGTTTTTT. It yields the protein CASSLIGTGELFF.

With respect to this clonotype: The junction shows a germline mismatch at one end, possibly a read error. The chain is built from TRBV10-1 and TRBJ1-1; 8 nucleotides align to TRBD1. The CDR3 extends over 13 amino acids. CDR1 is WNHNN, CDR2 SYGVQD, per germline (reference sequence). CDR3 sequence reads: CANSQGAGTEAFF. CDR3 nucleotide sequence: TGCGCCAACAGTCAGGGGGCAGGCACTGAAGCTTTCTTT.

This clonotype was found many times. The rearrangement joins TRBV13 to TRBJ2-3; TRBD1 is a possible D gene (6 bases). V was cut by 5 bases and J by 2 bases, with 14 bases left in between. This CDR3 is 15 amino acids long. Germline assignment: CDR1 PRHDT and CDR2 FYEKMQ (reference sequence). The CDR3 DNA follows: TGTGCCAGCAGCCTCAGGGGCCACTACACAGATACGCAGTATTTT. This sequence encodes CASSLRGHYTDTQYF. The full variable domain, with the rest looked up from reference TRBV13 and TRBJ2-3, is AAGVIQSPRHLIKEKRETATLKCYPIPRHDTVYWYQQGPGQDPQFLISFYEKMQSDKGSIPDRFSAQQFSDYHSELNMSSLELGDSALYFCASSLRGHYTDTQYFGPGTRLTVL.

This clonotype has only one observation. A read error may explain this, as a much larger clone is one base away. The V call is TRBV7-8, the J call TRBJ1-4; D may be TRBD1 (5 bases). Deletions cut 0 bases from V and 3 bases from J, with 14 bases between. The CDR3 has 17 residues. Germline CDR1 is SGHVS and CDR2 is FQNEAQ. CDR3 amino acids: CASSLAVIGVPNEKLFF. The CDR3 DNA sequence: TGTGCCAGCAGCTTAGCTGTGATAGGGGTACCTAATGAAAAACTGTTTTTT.

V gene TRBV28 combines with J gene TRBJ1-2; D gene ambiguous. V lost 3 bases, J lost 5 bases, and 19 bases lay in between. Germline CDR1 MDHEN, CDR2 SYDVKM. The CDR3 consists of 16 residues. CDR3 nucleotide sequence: TGTGCCAGCAGTTTGTTTAGGCTGAGTCGGAATTATGGCTACACCTTC. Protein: CASSLFRLSRNYGYTF.

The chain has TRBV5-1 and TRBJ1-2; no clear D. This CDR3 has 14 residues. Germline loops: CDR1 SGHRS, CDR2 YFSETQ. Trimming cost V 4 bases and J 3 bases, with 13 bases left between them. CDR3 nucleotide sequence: TGCGCCAGCAGCGCTACTTTCAGTTACTATGGCTACACCTTC. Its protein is CASSATFSYYGYTF.

The CDR3 loop is CASSDTGRGGRFGSYEQYF. The CDR3 nucleotides are TGTGCCAGCAGTGACACGGGGCGAGGGGGCCGCTTCGGTTCCTACGAGCAGTACTTC. The V call is TRBV2, the J call TRBJ2-7, with 7 bases lining up with TRBD1. The CDR3 consists of 19 residues. Germline V gene lookup returns CDR1 SNHLY and CDR2 FYNNEI. V gave up 3 bases and J gave up 1 base; unmatched junction bases: 18.